These 12 T cell receptor beta chains were all obtained from the same sample, sequenced in a study of control samples from healthy donors and cancer patients. The table came from immunoSEQ multiplex PCR; TCRdb's copy has only in-frame clones and leaves some out. This sample carries 90,000 or so clones, just under 85% of them seen once, and the ten largest clones take 15% to 20%. Source material: blood. The receptors stem from a man aged 30 to 45 in good health.

The gene calls are TRBV10-3 and TRBJ2-7, with D possibly being TRBD1 or TRBD2 (5 bases each). The germline gives CDR1 ENHRY, CDR2 SYGVKD. V shed 3 bases and J shed 5 bases, with 17 bases lying between them. The length of the CDR3 is 15 residues. The CDR3 region has the DNA TGTGCCATCAGTGAAATAGGGGAGAGTGGAAACGAGCAGTACTTC. This encodes CAISEIGESGNEQYF.

The chain joins TRBV20-1 to TRBJ1-1; the D is unclear. The length of the CDR3 is 11 residues. Trimming stripped 3 bases from V and 3 bases from J, with 5 bases between. Germline lookup yields CDR1 DFQATT and CDR2 SNEGSKA (reference sequence). Written as DNA, the CDR3 is TGCAGTGCTAGTTCAGACACTGAAGCTTTCTTT. Residues: CSASSDTEAFF.

V and J are TRBV11-2 and TRBJ2-1; 7 bases are shared with TRBD1. This CDR3 has 16 amino acids. J lost 0 bases, V lost 3 bases, and 5 bases had no gene match. Germline lookup yields CDR1 SGHAT and CDR2 FQNNGV. The CDR3 protein is CASSFHRDSSYNEQFF. CDR3 DNA sequence: TGTGCCAGCAGCTTCCACAGGGACAGCTCCTACAATGAGCAGTTCTTC. The full variable domain, completed using reference TRBV11-2 and TRBJ2-1, is EAGVAQSPRYKIIEKRQSVAFWCNPISGHATLYWYQQILGQGPKLLIQFQNNGVVDDSQLPKDRFSAERLKGVDSTLKIQPAKLEDSAVYLCASSFHRDSSYNEQFFGPGTRLTVL.

The CDR3 region is CATRLTGGRSNQPQHF. CDR3 nucleotide sequence: TGTGCCACCAGATTGACAGGGGGCAGAAGCAATCAGCCCCAGCATTTT. The V gene is TRBV24-1, the J gene TRBJ1-5; 10 bases line up with TRBD1. Trimming took 7 bases from V and 1 from J; bases not matched to a gene: 6. The germline V gene encodes CDR1 KGHDR and CDR2 SFDVKD. The CDR3 has 16 amino acids.

The rearrangement joins TRBV24-1 to TRBJ2-1; D may be TRBD1 (5 bases). Germline CDR1 KGHDR, CDR2 SFDVKD. The CDR3 is 16 residues long. The V end lost 0 bases, the J end lost 2 bases, and 10 bases lay between the germline ends. CDR3 nucleotide sequence: TGTGCCACCAGTGATTTGCCAGGGCGAACCTACAATGAGCAGTTCTTC. Encoded protein: CATSDLPGRTYNEQFF.

The chain employs TRBV18 and TRBJ2-7; tentatively, D is TRBD2 (5 bases). CDR1 and CDR2 (germline): KGHSH, LQKENI. This CDR3 has 15 residues. V shed 2 bases and J shed 4 bases, with 15 bases lying between them. The DNA of the CDR3 is TGTGCCAGCTCACCAAGAGGGAACTTCCTGTACGAGCAGTACTTC. This translates into CASSPRGNFLYEQYF.

The chain carries TRBV7-3 and TRBJ2-3, with no clear D. Trimming pared 5 bases from V and 5 bases from J, leaving 8 bases between. The CDR3 has 12 amino acids. Germline CDR1 is SGHTA and CDR2 is FQGTGA. The CDR3, as DNA: TGTGCCAGCAGCCCGCTGGGAGATACGCAGTATTTT. Protein: CASSPLGDTQYF.

V and J are TRBV19 and TRBJ2-1; TRBD2 matches at 8 bases. Germline CDR1 LNHDA, CDR2 SQIVND (reference sequence). The CDR3 totals 14 residues. The junction had 9 bases not matched to a gene; V was cut back by 7 bases and J by 7 bases. The CDR3 nucleotides are TGTGCCAGTACCCCCGGGGGGGCTTGGAATGAGCAGTTCTTC. Protein: CASTPGGAWNEQFF.

The J gene is TRBJ2-3, the V gene TRBV29-1; 7 bases map to TRBD2. This CDR3 comprises 15 residues. Trimming removed 4 bases from V and 0 bases from J; junction bases left unmatched: 7. Germline assignment: CDR1 SQVTM and CDR2 ANQGSEA. The CDR3 nucleotides are TGCAGCGTTGTCGGGACTAAATCTAGCACAGATACGCAGTATTTT. It is translated as CSVVGTKSSTDTQYF.

This clone showed up just once. The CDR3 DNA is TGTGCCAGTAGCTCTGGGGGGTACGCGAACACCGGGGAGCTGTTTTTT. Its protein product is CASSSGGYANTGELFF. The V and J genes are TRBV19 and TRBJ2-2; TRBD2 might be the D (6 bases). V was shortened by 6 bases and J by 0 bases, with 14 bases between the two germline ends. The CDR3 runs to 16 residues. Germline V gene sequence: CDR1 LNHDA, CDR2 SQIVND (reference sequence).

The rearrangement joins TRBV10-3 to TRBJ2-7, with D maybe TRBD1 (5 bases). The germline V gene encodes CDR1 ENHRY and CDR2 SYGVKD. V lost 2 bases, J lost 7 bases, and 12 bases lay in between. The CDR3 totals 13 residues. CDR3 sequence: CAISERGSKEQYF. The CDR3 DNA reads as TGTGCCATCAGTGAGAGGGGCAGTAAGGAGCAGTACTTC.

The chain carries TRBV6-5 and TRBJ1-1; a weak D match, TRBD1 (6 bases). With 6 bases removed from V and 0 bases from J, the gap between germline ends came to 8 bases. CDR1 is MNHEY and CDR2 is SVGAGI in the germline V gene. The CDR3 has 13 amino acids. The CDR3 DNA reads as TGTGCCAGCAGGAGGGGGGTGAACACTGAAGCTTTCTTT. Translating gives CASRRGVNTEAFF.